This T cell receptor beta chain came from a study of T cell repertoires in cytomegalovirus infection (dated by TCRdb to about 2019). Concerning the study at large: Alongside well-studied HLA-B-restricted epitopes, the peptide stimulations were aimed at recently identified HLA-C-restricted CMV epitopes, whose presentation resists viral immunomodulation. Donor HLA type was relevant to the analysis, as public TCR beta signatures indicated carriage of CMV infection together with the matching HLA type. General conclusions and limits of the study: In both this cohort and an independent cohort of 352 donors, the cumulative frequency of public TCR beta family members distinguished carriers of CMV infection plus the relevant HLA type. The ex vivo response was dominated by HLA-C-restricted CMV-specific TCR beta clonotypes, which also provided the single most frequent clonotype in two of eight donors.

CDR1 and CDR2 are drawn from the germline V gene: MGHRA, YSYEKL. The V and J ends are trimmed by 0 bases and 5 bases, leaving 19 bases between them. The CDR3 runs 17 residues from the cysteine to the phenylalanine. This entry keeps only the CDR3 DNA: 51 bases, framed from base 1. The sample's treatment or condition label is to be understood as: in vitro stimulation with specific CMV peptide epitopes to enrich CMV-specific T cells. Sequencing used an Illumina HiSeq 1500. TCRdb reran the public reads through fastp at Q25 and MiXCR, keeping productive beta chains. Identical CDR3 proteins give one entry, which carries the most common genes and DNA. The sample table contains 750,000 to 900,000 distinct CDR3 sequences; only one count was recorded for almost 30% of them. The ten largest clones capture approximately 14% of the sample. This clonotype appeared a few times. Which antigen it targets is not known. Per-nucleotide qualities are absent, and no much larger clonotype sits a single base away.

The V gene is TRBV4-1 and the J gene is TRBJ1-1; the D segment cannot be called with confidence. The clonotype comes from a human donor in good health (CMV status not recorded). Some clones in this sample may be carry-over from other donors' samples. The sequences come from cultured CD8+ T cells from PBMCs, collected from culture after CMV antigen stimulation. CDR3 reads: CASSQDMVALALTEAFF. The nucleotide sequence reads TGCGCCAGCAGCCAAGATATGGTGGCTTTGGCTTTAACTGAAGCTTTCTTT.